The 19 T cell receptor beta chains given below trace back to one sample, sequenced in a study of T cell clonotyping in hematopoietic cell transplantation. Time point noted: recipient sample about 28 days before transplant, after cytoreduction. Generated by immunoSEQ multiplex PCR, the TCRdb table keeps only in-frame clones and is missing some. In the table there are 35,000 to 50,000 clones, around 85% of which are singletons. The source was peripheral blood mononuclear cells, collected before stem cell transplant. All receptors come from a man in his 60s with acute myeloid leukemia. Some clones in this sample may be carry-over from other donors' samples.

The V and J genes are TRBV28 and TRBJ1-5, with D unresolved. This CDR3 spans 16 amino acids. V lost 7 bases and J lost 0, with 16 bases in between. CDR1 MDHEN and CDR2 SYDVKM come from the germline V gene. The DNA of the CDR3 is TGTGCCAGCACTCATGGCAGATCCTATAGCAATCAGCCCCAGCATTTT. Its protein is CASTHGRSYSNQPQHF.

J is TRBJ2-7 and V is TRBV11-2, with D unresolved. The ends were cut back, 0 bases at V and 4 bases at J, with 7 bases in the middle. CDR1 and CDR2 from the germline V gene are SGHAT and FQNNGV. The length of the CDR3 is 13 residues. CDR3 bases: TGTGCCAGCAGCTTAGACACCGGATACGAGCAGTACTTC. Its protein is CASSLDTGYEQYF.

CDR3 DNA: TGTGCCAGCAGCTCAATCAGGGGGCCAAACGAAGCTTTCTTT. Residues: CASSSIRGPNEAFF. The rearrangement links TRBV7-8 to TRBJ1-1; 8 bases agree with TRBD1. The CDR3 sequence is 14 residues long. Germline lookup yields CDR1 SGHVS and CDR2 FQNEAQ. V was clipped by 4 bases and J by 8 bases; unmatched bases: 9.

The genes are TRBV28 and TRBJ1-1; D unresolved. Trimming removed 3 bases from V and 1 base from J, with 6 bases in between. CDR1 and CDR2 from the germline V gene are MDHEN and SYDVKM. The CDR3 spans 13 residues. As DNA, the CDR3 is TGTGCCAGCAGTTTCCGGCGGAACACTGAAGCTTTCTTT. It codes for CASSFRRNTEAFF.

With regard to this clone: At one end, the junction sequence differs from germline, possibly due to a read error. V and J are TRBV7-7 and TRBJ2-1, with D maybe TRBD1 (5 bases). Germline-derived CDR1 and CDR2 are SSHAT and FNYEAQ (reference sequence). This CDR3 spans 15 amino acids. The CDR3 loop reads CASSLVDSTYNEQFF. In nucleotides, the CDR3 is TGTGCTAGCAGCTTAGTCGACAGTACCTACAATGAGCAGTTCTTC.

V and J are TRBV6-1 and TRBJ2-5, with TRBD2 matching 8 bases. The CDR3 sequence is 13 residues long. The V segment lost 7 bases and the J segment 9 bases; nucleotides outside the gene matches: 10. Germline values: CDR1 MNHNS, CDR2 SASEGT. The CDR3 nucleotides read TGTGCCAGCAAGGGCGGGGGGCCCGGGGCCCAGTACTTC. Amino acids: CASKGGGPGAQYF.

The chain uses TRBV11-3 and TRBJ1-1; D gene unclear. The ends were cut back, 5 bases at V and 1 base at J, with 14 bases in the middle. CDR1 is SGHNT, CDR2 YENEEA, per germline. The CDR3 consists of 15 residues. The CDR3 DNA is TGTGCCAGCAGCCCAGTACAGACCCCGAACACTGAAGCTTTCTTT. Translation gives CASSPVQTPNTEAFF. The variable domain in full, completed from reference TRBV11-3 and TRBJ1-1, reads EAGVVQSPRYKIIEKKQPVAFWCNPISGHNTLYWYLQNLGQGPELLIRYENEEAVDDSQLPKDRFSAERLKGVDSTLKIQPAELGDSAVYLCASSPVQTPNTEAFFGQGTRLTVV.

This CDR3 is CASSLGHQGVGNTIYF. The CDR3 nucleotides read TGTGCCAGCAGCTTAGGTCACCAGGGGGTTGGAAACACCATATATTTT. The chain links TRBV7-2 to TRBJ1-3; 7 nucleotides line up with TRBD1. Per germline, CDR1 SGHTA and CDR2 FQGNSA. Unmatched junction bases numbered 6, after V lost 1 base and J lost 3 bases. The CDR3 has 16 amino acids.

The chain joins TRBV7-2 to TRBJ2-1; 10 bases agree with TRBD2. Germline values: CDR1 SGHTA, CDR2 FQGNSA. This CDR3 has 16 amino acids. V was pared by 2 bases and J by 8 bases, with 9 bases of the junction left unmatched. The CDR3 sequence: CASSLSSSGGWHEQFF. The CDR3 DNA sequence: TGTGCCAGCAGCTTATCCTCTAGCGGGGGCTGGCATGAGCAGTTCTTC.

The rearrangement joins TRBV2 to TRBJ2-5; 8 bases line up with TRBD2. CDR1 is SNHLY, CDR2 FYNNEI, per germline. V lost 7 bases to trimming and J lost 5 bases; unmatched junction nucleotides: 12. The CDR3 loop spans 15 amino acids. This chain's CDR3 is CASTSERGGTETQYF. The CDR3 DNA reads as TGTGCCAGCACGTCCGAGCGCGGGGGGACGGAGACCCAGTACTTC.

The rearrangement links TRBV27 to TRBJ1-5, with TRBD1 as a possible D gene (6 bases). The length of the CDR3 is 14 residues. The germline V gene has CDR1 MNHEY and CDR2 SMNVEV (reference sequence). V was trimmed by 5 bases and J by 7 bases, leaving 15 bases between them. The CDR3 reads CASSVDRPGQPQHF. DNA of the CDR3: TGTGCCAGCAGTGTCGACAGGCCCGGCCAGCCCCAGCATTTT.

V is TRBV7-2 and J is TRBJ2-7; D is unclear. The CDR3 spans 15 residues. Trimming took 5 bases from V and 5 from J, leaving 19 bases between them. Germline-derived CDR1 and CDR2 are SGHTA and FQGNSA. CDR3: CASSPHSLFNHEQYF. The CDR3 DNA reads TGTGCCAGCAGCCCCCACTCCTTATTTAACCACGAGCAGTACTTC.

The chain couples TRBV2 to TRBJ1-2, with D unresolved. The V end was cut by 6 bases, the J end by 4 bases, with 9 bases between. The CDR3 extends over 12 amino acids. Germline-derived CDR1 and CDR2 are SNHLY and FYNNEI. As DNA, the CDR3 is TGTGCCAGCAGCCTCGGACCCTATGGCTACACCTTC. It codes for CASSLGPYGYTF.

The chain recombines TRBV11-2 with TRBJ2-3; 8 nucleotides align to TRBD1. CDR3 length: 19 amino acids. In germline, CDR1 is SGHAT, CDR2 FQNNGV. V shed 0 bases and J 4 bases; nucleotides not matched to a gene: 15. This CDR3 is CASSLDQGRGDRGPDTQYF. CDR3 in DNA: TGTGCCAGCAGCTTAGATCAGGGAAGAGGAGACAGGGGACCAGATACGCAGTATTTT.

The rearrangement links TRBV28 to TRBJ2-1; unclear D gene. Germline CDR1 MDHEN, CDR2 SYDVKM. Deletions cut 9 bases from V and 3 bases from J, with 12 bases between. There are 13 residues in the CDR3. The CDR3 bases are TGTGCCAGTCGACGGTCGGGCTACAATGAGCAGTTCTTC. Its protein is CASRRSGYNEQFF.

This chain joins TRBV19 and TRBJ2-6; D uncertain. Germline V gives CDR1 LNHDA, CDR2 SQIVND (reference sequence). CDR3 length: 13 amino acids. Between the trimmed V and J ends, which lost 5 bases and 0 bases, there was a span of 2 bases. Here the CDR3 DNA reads TGTGCCAGTAGTCTCTCTGGGGCCAACGTCCTGACTTTC. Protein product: CASSLSGANVLTF.

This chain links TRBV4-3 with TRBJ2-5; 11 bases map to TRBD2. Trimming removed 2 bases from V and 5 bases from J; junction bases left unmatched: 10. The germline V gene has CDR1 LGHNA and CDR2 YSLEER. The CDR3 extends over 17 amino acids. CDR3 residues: CASSQKASGGFVETQYF. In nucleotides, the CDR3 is TGCGCCAGCAGCCAAAAGGCTAGCGGGGGGTTCGTGGAGACCCAGTACTTC.

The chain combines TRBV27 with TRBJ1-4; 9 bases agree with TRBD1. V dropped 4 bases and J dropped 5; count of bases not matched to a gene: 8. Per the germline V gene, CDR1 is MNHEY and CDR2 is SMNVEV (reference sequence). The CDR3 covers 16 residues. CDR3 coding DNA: TGTGCCAGCAGTTCCCTTGGGGACAGGGTGAATGAAAAACTGTTTTTT. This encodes CASSSLGDRVNEKLFF.

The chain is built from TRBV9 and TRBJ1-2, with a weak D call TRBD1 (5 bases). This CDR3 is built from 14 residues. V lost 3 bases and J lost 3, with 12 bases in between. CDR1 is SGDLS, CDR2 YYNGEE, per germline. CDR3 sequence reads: CASSGSEGHYGYTF. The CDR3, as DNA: TGTGCCAGCAGCGGATCGGAGGGACACTATGGCTACACCTTC.